This TCR beta chain is drawn from a study of beta chain features in type 1 diabetes. Overall study findings and caveats: Among type 1 diabetes patients, VDJ junctions had fewer insertions and more deletions. Whether HLA type affects TCRB rearrangement stayed undetermined in the present work. Shorter TCRB CDR3s, moderately but significantly so, were found in Type 1 diabetes patients in all four CD4+ subsets.

In the case of this clone: The antigen remains unidentified.

The CDR3 covers 14 residues. Germline V CDR1 and CDR2: SGHVS, FNYEAQ. Trimming pared 4 bases from V and 7 bases from J, leaving 17 bases between. Since all of the isolated RNA was reverse transcribed, expressed TCRB transcripts were what got sequenced. Using immunoSEQ multiplex PCR, the repertoire was profiled, and TCRdb retains in-frame clones only, with some absent. The table lists roughly 500,000 clones, around 10% of them singletons. This sequence joins TRBV7-6 and TRBJ2-7; a weak D match, TRBD1 (5 bases). Sequenced material: naive CD4+ T cells from blood. The TCR sequence derives from a woman aged 18-35 years in good health. CDR3 sequence: CASSSVPAGREQYF. CDR3 DNA sequence: TGTGCCAGCAGCTCCGTACCCGCAGGGCGGGAGCAGTACTTC.